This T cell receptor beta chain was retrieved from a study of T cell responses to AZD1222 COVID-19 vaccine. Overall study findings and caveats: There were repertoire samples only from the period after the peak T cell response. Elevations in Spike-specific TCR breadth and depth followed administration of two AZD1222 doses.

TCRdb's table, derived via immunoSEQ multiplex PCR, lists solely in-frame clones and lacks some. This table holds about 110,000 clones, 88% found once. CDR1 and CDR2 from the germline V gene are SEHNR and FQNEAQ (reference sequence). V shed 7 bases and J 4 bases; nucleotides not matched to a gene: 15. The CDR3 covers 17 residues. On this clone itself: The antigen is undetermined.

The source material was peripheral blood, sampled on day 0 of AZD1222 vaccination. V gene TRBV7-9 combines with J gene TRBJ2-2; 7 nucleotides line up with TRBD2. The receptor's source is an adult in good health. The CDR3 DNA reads TGTGCCAGCATCCCGTCGGGGGGACTGGCGGGCACCGGGGAGCTGTTTTTT. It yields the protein CASIPSGGLAGTGELFF.